This T cell receptor beta chain is from a study of T cell responses to AZD1222 COVID-19 vaccine. Overall study findings and caveats: Seropositive status at baseline applied to only a handful of AZD1222 recipients. Donors in the cohort were predominantly white British and more often female, and clonal diversity was possibly underestimated. Reportedly, nearly half of unique spike TCRs recognized epitopes outside B.1.351/B.1.1.7 mutations. Spike-wide vaccine-associated CD4 TCRs dominated at 160-218 and 743-854.

This clone was seen only once. No antigen is known for it. The CDR3 consists of 16 residues. Between the trimmed V and J ends, which lost 6 bases and 5 bases, there was a span of 21 bases. The germline CDR1 and CDR2 sequences are MNHEY and SMNVEV (reference sequence). Sequencing used immunoSEQ multiplex PCR; TCRdb keeps in-frame clones, though not all of them. The table includes more than 95,000 clones, 90% to 95% detected once. The TCR sequence derives from an adult in good health. The material sequenced was peripheral blood, taken on day 0 of AZD1222 vaccination. This rearrangement joins TRBV27 to TRBJ2-3, with D possibly matching TRBD1 (7 bases). The CDR3 loop reads CASSKRWTGGVDTQYF. Written as DNA, the CDR3 is TGTGCCAGCAGCAAACGATGGACAGGAGGGGTAGATACGCAGTATTTT.